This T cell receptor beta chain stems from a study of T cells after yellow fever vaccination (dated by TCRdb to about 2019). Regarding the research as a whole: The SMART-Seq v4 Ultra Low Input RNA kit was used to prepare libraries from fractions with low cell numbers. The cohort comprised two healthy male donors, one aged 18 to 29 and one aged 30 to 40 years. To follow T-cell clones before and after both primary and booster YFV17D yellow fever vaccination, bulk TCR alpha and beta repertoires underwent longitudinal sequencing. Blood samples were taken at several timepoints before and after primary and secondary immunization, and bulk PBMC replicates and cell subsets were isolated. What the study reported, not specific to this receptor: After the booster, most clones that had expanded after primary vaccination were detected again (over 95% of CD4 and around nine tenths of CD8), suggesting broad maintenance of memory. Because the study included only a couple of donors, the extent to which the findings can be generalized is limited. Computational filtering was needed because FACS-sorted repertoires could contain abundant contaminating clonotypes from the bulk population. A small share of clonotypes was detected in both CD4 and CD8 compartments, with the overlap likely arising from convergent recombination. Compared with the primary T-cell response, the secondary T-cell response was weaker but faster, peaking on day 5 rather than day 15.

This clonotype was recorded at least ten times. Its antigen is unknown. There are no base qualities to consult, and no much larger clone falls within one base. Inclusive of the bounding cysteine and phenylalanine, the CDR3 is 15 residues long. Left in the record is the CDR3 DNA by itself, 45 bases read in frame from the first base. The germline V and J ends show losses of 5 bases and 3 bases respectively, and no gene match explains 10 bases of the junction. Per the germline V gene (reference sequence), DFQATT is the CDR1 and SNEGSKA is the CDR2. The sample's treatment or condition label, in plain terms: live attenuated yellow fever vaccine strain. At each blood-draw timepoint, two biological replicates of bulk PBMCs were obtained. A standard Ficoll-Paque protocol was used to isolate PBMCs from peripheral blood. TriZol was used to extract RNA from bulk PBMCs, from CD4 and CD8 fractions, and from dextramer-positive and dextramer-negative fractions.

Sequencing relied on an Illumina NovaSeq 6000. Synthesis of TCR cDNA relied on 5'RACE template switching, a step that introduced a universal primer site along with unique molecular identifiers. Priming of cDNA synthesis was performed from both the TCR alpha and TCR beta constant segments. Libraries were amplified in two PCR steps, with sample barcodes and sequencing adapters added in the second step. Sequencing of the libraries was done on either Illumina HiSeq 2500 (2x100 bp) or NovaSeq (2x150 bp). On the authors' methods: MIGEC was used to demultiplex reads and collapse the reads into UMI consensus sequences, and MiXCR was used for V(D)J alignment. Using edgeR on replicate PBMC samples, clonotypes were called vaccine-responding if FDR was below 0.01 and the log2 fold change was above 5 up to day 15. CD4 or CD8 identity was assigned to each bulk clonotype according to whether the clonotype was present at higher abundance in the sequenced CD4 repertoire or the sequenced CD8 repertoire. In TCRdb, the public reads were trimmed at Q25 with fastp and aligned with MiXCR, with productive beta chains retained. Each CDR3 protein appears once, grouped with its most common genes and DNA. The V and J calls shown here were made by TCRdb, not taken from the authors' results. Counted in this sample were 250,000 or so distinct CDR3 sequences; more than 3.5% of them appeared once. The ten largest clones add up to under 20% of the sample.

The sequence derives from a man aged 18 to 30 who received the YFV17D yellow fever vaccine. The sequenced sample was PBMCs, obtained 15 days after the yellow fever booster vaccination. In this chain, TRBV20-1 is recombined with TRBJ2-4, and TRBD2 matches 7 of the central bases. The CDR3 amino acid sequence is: CSAWGGVIDKNIQYF. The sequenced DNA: TGCAGTGCTTGGGGGGGGGTAATAGACAAAAACATTCAGTACTTC.